This paragraph reports one TCR beta chain. The sample belongs to a study of T cell changes during pregnancy in multiple sclerosis. The repertoire was sequenced with immunoSEQ multiplex PCR; TCRdb's copy has only in-frame clones and lacks some. The sample shows over 55,000 clones, 85% to 95% of them seen only once. The V and J ends lost 5 bases and 8 bases respectively, with 9 bases between them. The CDR3 is 11 residues long. From germline, CDR1 is MNHNS and CDR2 SASEGT. The origin of this receptor is a female donor in good health, enrolled as a control in a pregnancy study. This material consisted of CD8+ T cells from peripheral blood mononuclear cells, taken in the third trimester of pregnancy. The rearrangement links TRBV6-1 to TRBJ1-2; D is perhaps TRBD1 (5 bases). CDR3 in DNA: TGTGCCAGCAGTTACAAGGGGGGCTACACCTTC. This sequence encodes CASSYKGGYTF.